This TCR beta chain was recorded in a study of neurological immune-mediated disorders. The cDNA came from 5'RACE with 10-nucleotide random UMIs. TCRdb recomputed calls from the 5' RACE reads with MiXCR, one row per CDR3 protein. The sample comprises under 40,000 distinct CDR3 sequences, approximately 4.3% of which are singletons, and roughly 24% rests with the top ten. This clonotype was recorded many times. V trimming: 2 bases; J trimming: 0 bases; junction bases outside the gene matches: 13. The CDR3 totals 18 residues. Germline lookup yields CDR1 SGHRS and CDR2 YFSETQ. Maryland, USA blood bank volunteers served as healthy controls. PBMCs numbering 2 million and stored at -80 C yielded the unsorted libraries.

This receptor was obtained from a man in his late teens or twenties in good health. This chain joins TRBV5-1 and TRBJ1-1; 7 nucleotides agree with TRBD1. The sequenced material came from PBMCs. The CDR3 nucleotides read TGCGCCAGCAGCTTCTCCGGGACAGCGACGACATTGAACACTGAAGCTTTCTTT. It codes for CASSFSGTATTLNTEAFF.